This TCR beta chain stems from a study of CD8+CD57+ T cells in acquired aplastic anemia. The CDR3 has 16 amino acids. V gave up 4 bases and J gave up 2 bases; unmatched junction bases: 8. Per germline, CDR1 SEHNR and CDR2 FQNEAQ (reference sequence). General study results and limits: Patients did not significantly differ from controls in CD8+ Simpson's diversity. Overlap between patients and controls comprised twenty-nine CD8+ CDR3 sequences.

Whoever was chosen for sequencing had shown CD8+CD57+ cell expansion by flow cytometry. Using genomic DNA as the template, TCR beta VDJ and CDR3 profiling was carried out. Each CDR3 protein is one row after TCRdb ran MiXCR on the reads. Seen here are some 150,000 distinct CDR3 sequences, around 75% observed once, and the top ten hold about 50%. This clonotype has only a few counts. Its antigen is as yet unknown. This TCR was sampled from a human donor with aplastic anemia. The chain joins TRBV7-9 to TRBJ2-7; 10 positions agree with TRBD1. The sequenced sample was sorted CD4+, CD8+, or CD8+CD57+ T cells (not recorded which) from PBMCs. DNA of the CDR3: TGTGCCAGCAGCTCAGATTCCGGGACAGGGGCCTACGAGCAGTACTTC. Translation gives CASSSDSGTGAYEQYF.